This note documents a single T cell receptor (beta chain) sequence. Trimming cost V 0 bases and J 7 bases, with 10 bases left between them. Germline CDR1 is SGHKS and CDR2 is YYEKEE (reference sequence). The CDR3 loop spans 14 amino acids. Original handling: Cell counts per sample came from amplifying reference gene primers. The repertoire was sequenced with immunoSEQ multiplex PCR; TCRdb's copy has only in-frame clones and lacks some. V, J and clone size are taken as reported in that table, and D and trimming were inferred from the DNA itself. The table lists about 83,000 clones, 80% to 90% of them singletons. The sample comes from a study of blood T cell repertoires in COVID-19. About the research overall: Acute and convalescent COVID-19 samples came from the United States, Italy and Spain. Nucleic acid was either cDNA or gDNA, and it came from T cells, B-cell-depleted T cells, or PBMCs.

The sample taken for sequencing was peripheral blood. The chain recombines TRBV5-5 with TRBJ1-4; the D is unclear. The sequence was obtained from an elderly woman with acute or convalescent COVID-19. DNA for the CDR3: TGTGCCAGCAGCTTGGGAGGAGGGTCTGAAAAACTGTTTTTT. Amino acid sequence: CASSLGGGSEKLFF.